The 20 T cell receptor beta chains presented below share a single source sample, sequenced in a study of T-cell memory formation after mild COVID-19. Via MiXCR, TCRdb re-called the 5' RACE reads, giving one row per CDR3 protein. This table has 350,000 or so distinct CDR3 sequences, over 10% appearing once. The source material was PBMCs or a T cell subset sorted from them (not recorded which). These receptors came from a young man who had mild COVID-19 (a few samples of this study predate the infection). Cell type and time point are not known.

This clonotype came up many times. This chain connects TRBV5-1 to TRBJ2-2; 8 bases line up with TRBD2. This CDR3 has 15 residues. Germline CDR1 SGHRS, CDR2 YFSETQ. The trim removed 2 bases at V and 3 bases at J, leaving 3 bases unmatched. CDR3 amino acids: CASSLAGEYTGELFF. CDR3 bases: TGCGCCAGCAGCTTAGCGGGGGAGTACACCGGGGAGCTGTTTTTT.

This sequence joins TRBV7-9 and TRBJ2-7; D is uncertain. V shed 4 bases and J shed 6 bases, with 16 bases lying between them. Germline CDR1 and CDR2: SEHNR and FQNEAQ (reference sequence). The CDR3 length is 14 residues. For the CDR3, the DNA is TGTGCCAGCAGCTCCTCCGTGGGGATCCCCGAGCAGTACTTC. Translating it yields CASSSSVGIPEQYF.

This clonotype showed up just a few times. The genes are TRBV7-3 and TRBJ2-1; 7 bases agree with TRBD1. Germline loops: CDR1 SGHTA, CDR2 FQGTGA. Losses at the gene ends were 5 bases for V and 4 bases for J; bases not matched to a gene: 11. The CDR3 is 16 amino acids. Here the CDR3 DNA reads TGTGCCAGCAGCCCTAGTAGGACAGGAGTTTACAATGAGCAGTTCTTC. Amino acid sequence: CASSPSRTGVYNEQFF.

This clonotype appeared a few times. The rearrangement links TRBV7-9 to TRBJ2-3, with D possibly called TRBD1 or TRBD2 (5 bases each). This CDR3 contains 16 residues. Germline values: CDR1 SEHNR, CDR2 FQNEAQ (reference sequence). The germline V and J ends were trimmed by 5 bases and 2 bases, with 17 bases remaining between them. The CDR3 loop is CASSIPGPIITDTQYF. The CDR3 DNA reads TGTGCCAGCAGCATCCCGGGACCCATAATCACAGATACGCAGTATTTT.

Only a few counts were recorded for this clonotype. The chain joins TRBV4-3 to TRBJ2-7, with no clear D. The CDR3 is 13 residues long. V shed 1 base and J shed 2 bases, with 6 bases lying between them. CDR1 LGHNA and CDR2 YSLEER come from the germline V gene. CDR3 DNA sequence: TGCGCCAGCAGCCAAGGGCAGGCCTACGAGCAGTACTTC. The encoded protein is CASSQGQAYEQYF.

This clonotype was found many times. The chain carries TRBV29-1 and TRBJ2-7, with 7 nucleotides matching TRBD2. The V and J ends lost 1 base and 5 bases, in that order; junction bases with no gene match: 2. Germline CDR1 and CDR2: SQVTM and ANQGSEA. CDR3 length equals 12 residues. The CDR3: CSVEGSGNEQYF. DNA of the CDR3: TGCAGCGTTGAAGGGAGCGGGAACGAGCAGTACTTC.

This clonotype came up a few times. V and J are TRBV7-2 and TRBJ2-3, with 10 bases matching TRBD2. With 6 bases clipped from V and 4 bases from J, the junction kept 10 bases outside the gene matches. The CDR3 covers 16 residues. The germline V gene encodes CDR1 SGHTA and CDR2 FQGNSA. CDR3 sequence: CASRPSLAGAPDTQYF. The DNA of the CDR3 is TGTGCCAGCAGGCCGAGCCTAGCGGGGGCCCCAGATACGCAGTATTTT.

This clonotype has only a few counts. The V and J genes are TRBV7-9 and TRBJ2-2; 8 bases agree with TRBD1. Germline lookup yields CDR1 SEHNR and CDR2 FQNEAQ (reference sequence). The V gene end was trimmed by 3 bases and the J gene end by 4 bases; junction bases not matched to a gene: 4. CDR3 length: 15 amino acids. DNA for the CDR3: TGTGCCAGCAGCTTCCCTGACAGGGGCACCGGGGAGCTGTTTTTT. It specifies CASSFPDRGTGELFF.

For this clonotype: Compared with germline, one end of the junction differs, possibly owing to a read error. The rearrangement links TRBV9 to TRBJ2-5; D may be TRBD2 (5 bases). CDR1 and CDR2 (germline): SGDLS, YYNGEE. The CDR3 totals 14 residues. The CDR3 DNA is TGTGCCAGCAGCCCCCGCGGGCGATACGAGAGCCAGTACTTC. It translates to CASSPRGRYESQYF.

This sequence joins TRBV7-9 and TRBJ1-1; tentatively, D is TRBD1 (5 bases). Germline V CDR1 and CDR2: SEHNR, FQNEAQ (reference sequence). This CDR3 has 14 amino acids. Trimming cost V 4 bases and J 1 base, with 10 bases left between them. The CDR3 region has the DNA TGTGCCAGCAGCTATCAACAGGAGAACACTGAAGCTTTCTTT. Protein: CASSYQQENTEAFF.

This clonotype has just a few counts. This chain links TRBV9 with TRBJ2-5; the D gene is possibly TRBD1 (5 bases). Germline assignment: CDR1 SGDLS and CDR2 YYNGEE. CDR3 size: 14 residues. Trimming pared 6 bases from V and 5 bases from J, leaving 17 bases between. The DNA for the CDR3 is TGTGCCAGCAACCCAGGCCCCTCAGGGGAGACCCAGTACTTC. This sequence encodes CASNPGPSGETQYF.

This clonotype occurred a few times. The chain carries TRBV19 and TRBJ1-2; 7 bases agree with TRBD1. There are 13 residues in the CDR3. V lost 6 bases, J lost 8 bases, and 9 bases stayed unmatched. Germline CDR1 LNHDA, CDR2 SQIVND (reference sequence). Here the CDR3 DNA reads TGTGCCAGTAGGGCCGGGACAGTAAACGGCTACACCTTC. This gives the protein CASRAGTVNGYTF.

Only a few counts were recorded for this clonotype. The chain employs TRBV7-8 and TRBJ1-5; D is possibly TRBD1 (5 bases). This CDR3 contains 14 residues. Germline V gene sequence: CDR1 SGHVS, CDR2 FQNEAQ. V was trimmed by 0 bases and J by 6 bases, leaving 9 bases between them. In DNA, the CDR3 is TGTGCCAGCAGCTTAGCACAGGTCAGTCAGCCCCAGCATTTT. Translating it yields CASSLAQVSQPQHF.

V and J are TRBV20-1 and TRBJ1-4; no definite D call. Germline CDR1 DFQATT, CDR2 SNEGSKA (reference sequence). CDR3 length: 15 residues. The germline V and J ends were trimmed by 5 bases and 3 bases, with 16 bases remaining between them. DNA of the CDR3: TGCAGTGCTGACCTTCCCGGGATTGCTAATGAAAAACTGTTTTTT. Residues: CSADLPGIANEKLFF.

This rearrangement joins TRBV7-3 to TRBJ2-5; D may correspond to TRBD1 or TRBD2 (5 bases each). With 3 bases removed from V and 5 bases from J, the gap between germline ends came to 10 bases. The CDR3 is made up of 13 amino acids. In germline, CDR1 is SGHTA, CDR2 FQGTGA. The CDR3 sequence: CASSFSWGETQYF. The CDR3 DNA is TGTGCCAGCAGCTTTTCTTGGGGGGAGACCCAGTACTTC.

This clonotype has just a few counts. The chain's CDR3 is CASSPQGQGIAEAFF. Here the CDR3 DNA reads TGTGCCAGCAGCCCTCAGGGACAGGGGATAGCTGAAGCTTTCTTT. The gene calls are TRBV7-3 and TRBJ1-1; 10 positions match TRBD1. The CDR3 has 15 amino acids. Germline loops: CDR1 SGHTA, CDR2 FQGTGA. V trimming: 5 bases; J trimming: 6 bases; junction bases outside the gene matches: 9.

This clonotype was picked up a small number of times. The V call is TRBV9, the J call TRBJ2-7, with D hard to call. CDR3 length equals 13 residues. The V gene lost 2 bases and the J gene lost 6 bases, with 12 bases spanning the gap. Germline V lookup: CDR1 SGDLS, CDR2 YYNGEE. CDR3 sequence reads: CASSVLSSSEQYF. CDR3 DNA sequence: TGTGCCAGCAGCGTTCTTAGTAGTAGCGAGCAGTACTTC.

This clonotype occurred a few times. The CDR3 region is CASSAGGQDNSYEQYF. Written as DNA, the CDR3 is TGTGCCAGCAGCGCGGGGGGACAGGACAATTCCTACGAGCAGTACTTC. The chain has TRBV9 and TRBJ2-7, with D maybe TRBD1 (8 bases). CDR3 size: 16 residues. V was trimmed by 3 bases and J by 1 base, leaving 17 bases between them. Germline CDR1 is SGDLS and CDR2 is YYNGEE.

A few counts support this clonotype. This rearrangement joins TRBV5-1 to TRBJ2-5; TRBD1 might be the D (5 bases). This CDR3 is 14 amino acids long. V was cut by 0 bases and J by 3 bases, with 9 bases left in between. In germline, CDR1 is SGHRS, CDR2 YFSETQ. The CDR3 DNA sequence: TGCGCCAGCAGCTTGGTTGCAGGGAAAGAGACCCAGTACTTC. As protein: CASSLVAGKETQYF.

This chain connects TRBV18 to TRBJ1-5; D is perhaps TRBD1 (5 bases). Germline assignment: CDR1 KGHSH and CDR2 LQKENI. The CDR3 has 12 amino acids. V gave up 3 bases and J gave up 11 bases, with 11 bases separating them. The DNA for the CDR3 is TGTGCCAGCTCACCGGGGGAGGGGACCCAGCATTTT. This gives the protein CASSPGEGTQHF. The whole variable domain, filled in from reference TRBV18 and TRBJ1-5, reads NAGVMQNPRHLVRRRGQEARLRCSPMKGHSHVYWYRQLPEEGLKFMVYLQKENIIDESGMPKERFSAEFPKEGPSILRIQQVVRGDSAAYFCASSPGEGTQHFGDGTRLSIL.